The source of this TCR beta chain is a study of cytomegalovirus exposure and HLA in healthy donors. Broader study findings: Later on, analysis showed that most CMV-associated TCR beta chains appeared to be HLA-restricted.

PCR amplification relied on 60 Vbeta primers (plus 13 Jbeta primers). Only in-frame clones appear in the TCRdb table, and some are missing; sequencing was by immunoSEQ multiplex PCR. The table lists fewer than 200,000 clones, about an eighth of them singletons. With V trimmed by 7 bases and J by 2 bases, 9 bases remained unmatched. Per germline, CDR1 SGHDN and CDR2 FVKESK. CDR3 size: 16 residues. This clone was seen only a few times. The target antigen is unknown. Input material: PBMCs. This TCR came from a middle-aged man in good health and CMV-seropositive. The J gene is TRBJ2-3, the V gene TRBV14; TRBD2 aligns across 10 bases. The CDR3 DNA sequence: TGTGCCAGCACCCAGTTAGCGGGGGGAACCACAGATACGCAGTATTTT. The encoded protein is CASTQLAGGTTDTQYF.